Listed below are T cell receptor beta chains from one sample, sequenced in a study of blood T cell repertoires in COVID-19. The protocol was immunoSEQ multiplex PCR, while the TCRdb copy is restricted to in-frame clones and leaves out a portion. Here the sample spans some 270,000 clones, 88% being singletons. The sequenced sample consisted of PBMCs or T cells enriched from blood (not recorded which). The receptor source for this set is a woman in her forties who had been exposed to COVID-19. CDR3s include the opening cysteine and the closing phenylalanine or tryptophan. D genes are given only for firm matches. The listing skips clone size in some rows; elsewhere it reads once, few, many or a size class.

d_call: TRBD1; v_call: TRBV7-2; clone_size: NA; j_call: TRBJ1-4; cdr3_nt: TGTGCCAGCAGCCAGGGGACAGGAGGAAATGAAAAACTGTTTTTT; cdr3_aa: CASSQGTGGNEKLFF
d_call: NA; v_call: TRBV28; clone_size: NA; j_call: TRBJ2-7; cdr3_nt: TGTGCCAGCACCACAGGGTTGATGAACGAGCAGTACTTC; cdr3_aa: CASTTGLMNEQYF
d_call: NA; v_call: TRBV11-2; clone_size: NA; j_call: TRBJ2-7; cdr3_nt: TGTGCCAGCAGCTTAGAGGTGGTAGACGAGCAGTACTTC; cdr3_aa: CASSLEVVDEQYF
d_call: TRBD1; v_call: TRBV6-4; clone_size: once; j_call: TRBJ1-2; cdr3_nt: TGTGCCAGCAGGGACAGGGGGTCTATCTATGGCTACACCTTC; cdr3_aa: CASRDRGSIYGYTF
d_call: TRBD1; v_call: TRBV5-1; clone_size: NA; j_call: TRBJ1-1; cdr3_nt: TGTGCCAGCAGCCTGCCCGGACAGGTGAACACTGAAGCTTTCTTT; cdr3_aa: CASSLPGQVNTEAFF
d_call: NA; v_call: TRBV24-1; clone_size: once; j_call: TRBJ2-3; cdr3_nt: TGTGCCACCAGTGATAGTGGGCAAAGCACAGATACGCAGTATTTT; cdr3_aa: CATSDSGQSTDTQYF
d_call: NA; v_call: TRBV14; clone_size: NA; j_call: TRBJ2-1; cdr3_nt: TGTGCCAGCAGCCAGGGGCGGAACAATGAGCAGTTCTTC; cdr3_aa: CASSQGRNNEQFF
d_call: TRBD2; v_call: TRBV7-8; clone_size: NA; j_call: TRBJ2-3; cdr3_nt: TGTGCCAGCAGCTTAGGGCTAGCGGGGGCCCTTAGCACAGATACGCAGTATTTT; cdr3_aa: CASSLGLAGALSTDTQYF
d_call: NA; v_call: TRBV6-2/TRBV6-3; clone_size: NA; j_call: TRBJ1-5; cdr3_nt: TGTGCCAGCAGTTATGGTGGGGGGAAATTGGGCCAGCCCCAGCATTTT; cdr3_aa: CASSYGGGKLGQPQHF
d_call: NA; v_call: TRBV10-2; clone_size: NA; j_call: TRBJ2-1; cdr3_nt: TGCGCCAGCAGTGAGTATGGTAGAGGGAATGAGCAGTTCTTC; cdr3_aa: CASSEYGRGNEQFF
d_call: TRBD1; v_call: TRBV6-2/TRBV6-3; clone_size: NA; j_call: TRBJ1-5; cdr3_nt: TGTGCCAGCAGTTCAGGGGGCCTAGGCAATCAGCCCCAGCATTTT; cdr3_aa: CASSSGGLGNQPQHF
d_call: TRBD2; v_call: TRBV14; clone_size: once; j_call: TRBJ2-1; cdr3_nt: TGTGCCAGCAGCCAGGACCCAACTCGGACTAGCGGGGGGTTCCCCTACAATGAGCAGTTCTTC; cdr3_aa: CASSQDPTRTSGGFPYNEQFF
d_call: NA; v_call: TRBV11-3; clone_size: NA; j_call: TRBJ1-3; cdr3_nt: TGTGCCAGCAGCTTGGGGACAACTGGAAACACCATATATTTT; cdr3_aa: CASSLGTTGNTIYF
d_call: TRBD1; v_call: TRBV2; clone_size: NA; j_call: TRBJ1-5; cdr3_nt: TGTGCCAGCAGTGAACAGGGGGGTAGCAATCAGCCCCAGCATTTT; cdr3_aa: CASSEQGGSNQPQHF
d_call: NA; v_call: TRBV2; clone_size: NA; j_call: TRBJ2-5; cdr3_nt: TGTGCCAGCAGGACTGATATCAGTGAGACCCAGTACTTC; cdr3_aa: CASRTDISETQYF